The 30 T cell receptor beta chains reported below all come from one sample, sequenced in a study of PD-L1 blockade in urothelial cancer. Method: immunoSEQ multiplex PCR; TCRdb's copy keeps in-frame clones and lacks some. The sample records about 86,000 clones, about 83% being singletons. Time point in this sample: pretreatment peripheral blood. The sample here was PBMCs, taken around atezolizumab (anti-PD-L1) treatment. Receptor source: a man in his 60s with urothelial cancer.

The genes are TRBV19 and TRBJ1-5; D perhaps matches TRBD1 (5 bases). The CDR3 consists of 14 residues. CDR1 LNHDA and CDR2 SQIVND come from the germline V gene (reference sequence). The germline V and J ends were trimmed by 5 bases and 4 bases, with 12 bases remaining between them. This CDR3 reads CASSQGLRNQPQHF. The CDR3 DNA follows: TGTGCCAGTAGTCAGGGTCTCCGAAATCAGCCCCAGCATTTT.

The chain has TRBV30 and TRBJ1-5, with 7 bases aligning to TRBD1. The CDR3 contains 14 residues. Germline trimming cut 0 bases from V and 7 bases from J; bases unmatched to any gene: 6. CDR1 is GTSNPN and CDR2 is SVGIG in the germline V gene (reference sequence). This CDR3 is CAWSVSVTGQPQHF. CDR3 nucleotide sequence: TGTGCCTGGAGTGTCTCGGTGACAGGGCAGCCCCAGCATTTT.

J is TRBJ2-1 and V is TRBV9; the D gene is possibly TRBD2 (5 bases). Germline-derived CDR1 and CDR2 are SGDLS and YYNGEE. Trimming removed 0 bases from V and 9 bases from J, with 13 bases in between. This CDR3 spans 14 amino acids. The CDR3 sequence: CASSVASTYGEQFF. In nucleotides, the CDR3 is TGTGCCAGCAGCGTAGCTAGCACGTATGGTGAGCAGTTCTTC.

This clone was seen once. This sequence joins TRBV19 and TRBJ1-1; D unclear. The CDR3 is 12 residues long. The V end was cut by 5 bases, the J end by 3 bases, with 7 bases between. CDR1 is LNHDA and CDR2 is SQIVND in the germline V gene (reference sequence). CDR3 protein: CASSPLYTEAFF. The CDR3, as DNA: TGTGCCAGTAGTCCCCTCTACACTGAAGCTTTCTTT.

The chain links TRBV7-3 to TRBJ1-3, with TRBD1 matching over 9 bases. J lost 8 bases, V lost 3 bases, and 8 bases had no gene match. The CDR3 spans 15 residues. In germline, CDR1 is SGHTA, CDR2 FQGTGA. This CDR3 is CASSFSPGQGHTIYF. In nucleotides, the CDR3 is TGTGCCAGCAGCTTCTCGCCGGGACAGGGACACACCATATATTTT.

The V gene is TRBV19, the J gene TRBJ1-4, with 9 bases lining up with TRBD1. V shed 11 bases and J 5 bases; nucleotides not matched to a gene: 15. The CDR3 runs to 16 residues. Germline V gene data show CDR1 as LNHDA and CDR2 as SQIVND (reference sequence). The CDR3 loop is CAEMGTGLRGNEKLFF. The CDR3 coding sequence is TGTGCCGAGATGGGGACAGGGTTAAGAGGGAATGAAAAACTGTTTTTT.

The chain carries TRBV7-6 and TRBJ2-1; 7 nucleotides match TRBD2. Trimming removed 5 bases from V and 2 bases from J; junction bases left unmatched: 6. The CDR3 is 15 residues long. Germline CDR1 is SGHVS and CDR2 is FNYEAQ. The CDR3 bases are TGTGCCAGCAGCCGGGGGGATGGGACCTACAATGAGCAGTTCTTC. As protein: CASSRGDGTYNEQFF.

This clone showed up just once. The chain carries TRBV6-5 and TRBJ2-4; D may be TRBD2 (5 bases). The CDR3 has 15 amino acids. Per germline, CDR1 MNHEY and CDR2 SVGAGI. V lost 5 bases and J lost 0, with 11 bases in between. This CDR3 reads CASSNRGIAKNIQYF. In DNA, the CDR3 is TGTGCCAGCAGTAACCGGGGAATAGCCAAAAACATTCAGTACTTC.

The genes are TRBV4-2 and TRBJ2-3; D gene unclear. V was shortened by 0 bases and J by 0 bases, with 10 bases between the two germline ends. The CDR3 totals 16 residues. Germline V gives CDR1 LGHNA, CDR2 YNFKEQ. The CDR3 sequence is CASSQDGARSTDTQYF. The CDR3 DNA is TGTGCCAGCAGCCAAGATGGCGCGAGGAGCACAGATACGCAGTATTTT.

The V call is TRBV27, the J call TRBJ1-2; TRBD1 is a possible D gene (6 bases). CDR3 length equals 15 residues. Germline V lookup: CDR1 MNHEY, CDR2 SMNVEV (reference sequence). V dropped 3 bases and J dropped 0 bases, with 11 bases sitting between them. The CDR3 DNA reads as TGTGCCAGCAGTTTTACGGACAGATCTAACTATGGCTACACCTTC. Amino acids: CASSFTDRSNYGYTF.

The gene calls are TRBV5-1 and TRBJ2-1, with D uncertain. This CDR3 is 15 amino acids long. Germline CDR1 reads SGHRS; CDR2 reads YFSETQ. V shed 0 bases and J shed 7 bases, with 14 bases lying between them. The CDR3 protein is CASSLGGSSGNEQFF. In nucleotides, the CDR3 is TGCGCCAGCAGCTTGGGAGGTTCGAGTGGGAATGAGCAGTTCTTC.

The V gene is TRBV28, the J gene TRBJ1-2; D possibly corresponds to TRBD1 (5 bases). Trimming pared 6 bases from V and 8 bases from J, leaving 13 bases between. This CDR3 spans 12 amino acids. Germline CDR1 is MDHEN and CDR2 is SYDVKM. CDR3 nucleotides: TGTGCCAGCAGCCTTAGGGGTGGCGGCTACACCTTC. This codes for CASSLRGGGYTF.

V usage is TRBV7-9 and J usage is TRBJ2-1; TRBD2 aligns across 8 bases. V lost 5 bases to trimming and J lost 6 bases; unmatched junction nucleotides: 9. From germline, CDR1 is SEHNR and CDR2 FQNEAQ (reference sequence). This CDR3 has 15 amino acids. In DNA, the CDR3 is TGTGCCAGCAGCCAACCGACGGGGGGGCCCAATGAGCAGTTCTTC. Translation: CASSQPTGGPNEQFF.

This clone occurred a few times. This chain connects TRBV4-1 to TRBJ2-7; TRBD2 aligns across 8 bases. The CDR3 is 14 residues long. The trim removed 1 base at V and 4 bases at J, leaving 3 bases unmatched. CDR1 is MGHRA, CDR2 YSYEKL, per germline. As DNA, the CDR3 is TGCGCCAGCAGCCAAGGACTAGCGACGTACGAGCAGTACTTC. Amino acid sequence: CASSQGLATYEQYF.

The V and J genes are TRBV14 and TRBJ2-1; TRBD1 is a possible D gene (7 bases). CDR3 length: 15 residues. Trimming took 2 bases from V and 8 from J, leaving 16 bases between them. The germline CDR1 and CDR2 sequences are SGHDN and FVKESK. The chain's CDR3 is CASSQLRDRVDEQFF. The CDR3 bases are TGTGCCAGCAGCCAATTGCGGGACAGAGTTGATGAGCAGTTCTTC.

The chain recombines TRBV5-1 with TRBJ2-1; 16 bases match TRBD2. The CDR3 extends over 15 amino acids. V shed 4 bases, J shed 9 bases, and the junction held 4 bases outside the gene matches. Germline-derived CDR1 and CDR2 are SGHRS and YFSETQ. The CDR3 DNA sequence: TGCGCCAGCAGCACCGGGACTAGCGGGGGGGTTGAGCAGTTCTTC. Protein product: CASSTGTSGGVEQFF.

This clone was observed a single time. The chain combines TRBV2 with TRBJ2-2, with D maybe TRBD2 (6 bases). CDR3 length equals 14 residues. CDR1 is SNHLY, CDR2 FYNNEI, per germline. V dropped 3 bases and J dropped 4 bases, with 9 bases sitting between them. The CDR3 DNA follows: TGTGCCAGCAGTGACAAGGGACTCACCGGGGAGCTGTTTTTT. Protein product: CASSDKGLTGELFF.

The J gene is TRBJ2-5, the V gene TRBV6-1, with 10 bases fitting TRBD1. Trimming at V came to 5 bases and at J to 4 bases, leaving 4 bases not matched to a gene. The CDR3 covers 14 residues. Germline V lookup: CDR1 MNHNS, CDR2 SASEGT. The CDR3 DNA sequence: TGTGCCAGCAGTAAGGGGACAGGGGTAGAGACCCAGTACTTC. The encoded protein is CASSKGTGVETQYF.

This clone has only one observation. The rearrangement joins TRBV11-2 to TRBJ1-1; no definite D call. Trimming shortened V by 4 bases and J by 3 bases, and 12 bases separated the two germline ends. The germline V gene encodes CDR1 SGHAT and CDR2 FQNNGV. This CDR3 is 14 amino acids long. The CDR3 DNA reads TGTGCCAGCAGCTGGGGAGGAAGATACACTGAAGCTTTCTTT. Its translation is CASSWGGRYTEAFF.

The chain uses TRBV14 and TRBJ1-6, with D uncertain. CDR1 and CDR2 (germline): SGHDN, FVKESK. V was trimmed by 2 bases and J by 2 bases, leaving 7 bases between them. This CDR3 contains 15 residues. The CDR3: CASSQRSPYNSPLHF. The CDR3 DNA reads TGTGCCAGCAGCCAACGTAGCCCCTATAATTCACCCCTCCACTTT. Together with reference TRBV14 and TRBJ1-6, the CDR3 gives the full variable domain: EAGVTQFPSHSVIEKGQTVTLRCDPISGHDNLYWYRRVMGKEIKFLLHFVKESKQDESGMPNNRFLAERTGGTYSTLKVQPAELEDSGVYFCASSQRSPYNSPLHFGNGTRLTVT.

The DNA for the CDR3 is TGCGCCAGCAGCTCGGGACTAGCGGGAGGTTCTATCCCCCGCCATGAGCAGTTCTTC. Its translation: CASSSGLAGGSIPRHEQFF. The chain uses TRBV5-1 and TRBJ2-1; TRBD2 agrees at 15 bases. This CDR3 is built from 19 residues. CDR1 SGHRS and CDR2 YFSETQ come from the germline V gene. J lost 8 bases, V lost 3 bases, and 15 bases had no gene match.

V is TRBV7-6 and J is TRBJ2-3, with TRBD2 identical over 14 bases. CDR3 length: 15 residues. Germline V gene sequence: CDR1 SGHVS, CDR2 FNYEAQ. V lost 10 bases to trimming and J lost 14 bases; unmatched junction nucleotides: 17. The CDR3 DNA is TGTGCCACCCTCCTGACCGGGACTAGCGGGAGTGGGTGGTATTTT. Translation: CATLLTGTSGSGWYF.

The chain links TRBV27 to TRBJ2-1; TRBD2 aligns across 8 bases. The V gene end was trimmed by 2 bases and the J gene end by 10 bases; junction bases not matched to a gene: 7. Germline values: CDR1 MNHEY, CDR2 SMNVEV (reference sequence). The CDR3 has 14 amino acids. CDR3 residues: CASSLLAGPQEQFF. The CDR3 DNA reads as TGTGCCAGCAGTTTACTAGCGGGTCCTCAGGAGCAGTTCTTC.

CDR3 in DNA: TGTGCCAGCACAGGGGGCAGCTATGGCTACACCTTC. Translated: CASTGGSYGYTF. V and J are TRBV6-5 and TRBJ1-2, with 8 bases matching TRBD1. The CDR3 is 12 amino acids. The J segment lost 4 bases and the V segment lost 7 bases, leaving 2 bases of the junction unmatched. In germline, CDR1 is MNHEY, CDR2 SVGAGI.

This clone has just one count. The CDR3 loop is CASSQGVGFSYEQYF. The DNA for the CDR3 is TGCGCCAGCAGCCAAGGGGTGGGCTTCTCCTACGAGCAGTACTTC. The V and J genes are TRBV4-3 and TRBJ2-7; D is uncertain. From germline, CDR1 is LGHNA and CDR2 YSLEER. Trimming left V 1 base short and J 0 bases short, with 10 bases between. CDR3 length: 15 residues.

There are a few counts of this clone. The chain combines TRBV11-2 with TRBJ2-1; TRBD1 might be the D (7 bases). The CDR3 runs 15 residues. Germline CDR1 is SGHAT and CDR2 is FQNNGV. The V end lost 0 bases, the J end lost 7 bases, and 13 bases lay between the germline ends. CDR3 DNA sequence: TGTGCCAGCAGCTTAGAGTGGGCAGGGGGGAATGAGCAGTTCTTC. Translating it yields CASSLEWAGGNEQFF.

This clone turned up a few times. The chain uses TRBV18 and TRBJ1-5; the match to TRBD1 covers 7 bases. The ends lost 5 bases at V and 3 bases at J; junction bases unmatched: 7. The CDR3 contains 15 residues. In germline, CDR1 is KGHSH, CDR2 LQKENI. The CDR3 sequence: CASSATGVNNQPQHF. CDR3 DNA sequence: TGTGCCAGCTCAGCCACAGGGGTCAACAATCAGCCCCAGCATTTT. Full variable domain (outside the CDR3, taken from reference TRBV18 and TRBJ1-5): NAGVMQNPRHLVRRRGQEARLRCSPMKGHSHVYWYRQLPEEGLKFMVYLQKENIIDESGMPKERFSAEFPKEGPSILRIQQVVRGDSAAYFCASSATGVNNQPQHFGDGTRLSIL.

The V and J genes are TRBV10-3 and TRBJ2-1; 9 bases line up with TRBD1. Germline CDR1 and CDR2: ENHRY and SYGVKD. The CDR3 has 14 amino acids. Trimming took 7 bases from V and 2 from J; bases not matched to a gene: 3. This CDR3 is CAIMGDRAYNEQFF. The CDR3 nucleotides are TGTGCCATCATGGGGGACAGGGCCTACAATGAGCAGTTCTTC.

The V gene is TRBV28, the J gene TRBJ2-7; 9 bases agree with TRBD2. In germline, CDR1 is MDHEN, CDR2 SYDVKM. The V segment lost 7 bases and the J segment 3 bases; nucleotides outside the gene matches: 10. The CDR3 has 15 residues. CDR3 nucleotide sequence: TGTGCCAGCAACCCCCTAGCGGGACTCTACTACGAGCAGTACTTC. Translation: CASNPLAGLYYEQYF.

V usage is TRBV7-2 and J usage is TRBJ2-6; 9 bases align to TRBD2. The CDR3 has 16 residues. V shed 5 bases and J 2 bases; nucleotides not matched to a gene: 4. Germline loops: CDR1 SGHTA, CDR2 FQGNSA. The CDR3 DNA follows: TGTGCCAGCAGCAGGGCGGGAGGGGCTGGGGCCAACGTCCTGACTTTC. Its translation is CASSRAGGAGANVLTF.